This TCR beta chain was captured in a study of early T cells in non-severe SARS-CoV-2 infection. Background on the study: Whole-blood bulk RNA, unsorted, was sequenced, and chains were unpaired. Study-level findings and limits: Matches to VDJdb favored anti-spike CD8 responses and missed private and CD4 specificities.

V lost 0 bases, J lost 7 bases, and 5 bases stayed unmatched. CDR1 is SGHTA, CDR2 FQGNSA, per germline. CDR3 length: 14 residues. cDNA molecules, individually, were tagged with unique molecular identifiers. Using its own MiXCR run on the 5' RACE reads, TCRdb lists one record per CDR3 protein. Altogether about 30,000 distinct CDR3 sequences are present, 6.6% being singletons, with the ten largest covering approximately 40%. Turning to this clonotype: Antigen unknown.

Sequencing was performed on whole blood. The chain combines TRBV7-2 with TRBJ2-7; 8 bases fit TRBD1. This sequence was found in an adult who was a healthcare worker with PCR-confirmed SARS-CoV-2 infection or an uninfected control (not recorded which). The DNA for the CDR3 is TGTGCCAGCAGCTTAGCCCCAGGGGGCGCGGAGCAGTACTTC. Its translation is CASSLAPGGAEQYF. The full variable domain, with the rest looked up from reference TRBV7-2 and TRBJ2-7, is GAGVSQSPSNKVTEKGKDVELRCDPISGHTALYWYRQSLGQGLEFLIYFQGNSAPDKSGLPSDRFSAERTGGSVSTLTIQRTQQEDSAVYLCASSLAPGGAEQYFGPGTRLTVT.